This T cell receptor (beta chain) originates from a study of regulatory T cells in long-lasting Graves disease. This clonotype was found many times. Its antigen is unidentified. This sample's time point: newly diagnosed GD, antithyroid drugs for less than 3 months. PBMCs provided the RNA from which the TCR library was made. An endocrinology department located in Xi'an, China, was where the patients came from. General observations from the study: Having only a small sample size may have limited accuracy.

Arm-PCR of CDR3 regions and iRepertoire HTBI primers were used to build TCR beta libraries. TCRdb re-derived calls from the multiplex PCR reads in MiXCR, one entry per CDR3 protein. The sample lists 400,000 to 550,000 distinct CDR3 sequences, 16% occurring once. CDR3 size: 15 residues. From germline, CDR1 is MNHEY and CDR2 SVGEGT. The V end was cut by 0 bases, the J end by 0 bases, with 9 bases between. The sample also formed part of further work on T cells in Graves' hyperthyroidism and ophthalmopathy. That report notes: The primer set for the first-round RT-PCR of the TCR CDR3 was HTBI.

The sequences come from peripheral blood mononuclear cells (PBMCs), collected at new diagnosis, from a patient treated with antithyroid drugs. The receptor was derived from a woman between 18 and 30 years old with Graves disease. This chain links TRBV6-2 or TRBV6-3 with TRBJ2-7; no firm D call. As DNA, the CDR3 is TGTGCCAGCAGTTACTCGGCCAGGAGCTCCTACGAGCAGTACTTC. Encoded protein: CASSYSARSSYEQYF.